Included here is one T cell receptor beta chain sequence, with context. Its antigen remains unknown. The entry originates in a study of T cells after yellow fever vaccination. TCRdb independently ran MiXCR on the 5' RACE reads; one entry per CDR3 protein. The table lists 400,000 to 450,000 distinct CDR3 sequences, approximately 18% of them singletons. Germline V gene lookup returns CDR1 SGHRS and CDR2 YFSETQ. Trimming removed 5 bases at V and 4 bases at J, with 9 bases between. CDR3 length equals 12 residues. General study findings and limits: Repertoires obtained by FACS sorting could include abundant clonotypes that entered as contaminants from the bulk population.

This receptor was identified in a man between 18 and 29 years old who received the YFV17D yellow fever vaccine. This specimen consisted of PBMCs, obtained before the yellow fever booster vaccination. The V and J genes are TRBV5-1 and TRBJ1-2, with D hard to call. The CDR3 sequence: CASRAETYGYTF. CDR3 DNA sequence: TGCGCCAGCAGGGCCGAGACCTATGGCTACACCTTC.